The entry below describes one T cell receptor beta chain. Its antigen is undetermined. The record originates from a study of monozygotic twins with inflammatory bowel disease. The germline V gene encodes CDR1 SQVTM and CDR2 ANQGSEA. The CDR3 is 13 residues long. The template-switching step introduced UMIs that carried a 6-nucleotide sample barcode. TCRdb reworked the 5' RACE reads into one entry per CDR3 protein, no DNA. The sample table includes 110,000 to 150,000 distinct CDR3 sequences. General study findings and limits: Researchers report that IBD patients shared fewer clonotypes with others than healthy twins, especially amid disease activity.

Without any T cell sorting, total RNA was isolated from whole blood. J is TRBJ2-1 and V is TRBV29-1. This TCR was sampled from a human donor with ulcerative colitis or Crohn's disease, or a healthy co-twin of an affected twin (not recorded which). Input material: blood. The CDR3 region is CSVGGRAYNEQFF.